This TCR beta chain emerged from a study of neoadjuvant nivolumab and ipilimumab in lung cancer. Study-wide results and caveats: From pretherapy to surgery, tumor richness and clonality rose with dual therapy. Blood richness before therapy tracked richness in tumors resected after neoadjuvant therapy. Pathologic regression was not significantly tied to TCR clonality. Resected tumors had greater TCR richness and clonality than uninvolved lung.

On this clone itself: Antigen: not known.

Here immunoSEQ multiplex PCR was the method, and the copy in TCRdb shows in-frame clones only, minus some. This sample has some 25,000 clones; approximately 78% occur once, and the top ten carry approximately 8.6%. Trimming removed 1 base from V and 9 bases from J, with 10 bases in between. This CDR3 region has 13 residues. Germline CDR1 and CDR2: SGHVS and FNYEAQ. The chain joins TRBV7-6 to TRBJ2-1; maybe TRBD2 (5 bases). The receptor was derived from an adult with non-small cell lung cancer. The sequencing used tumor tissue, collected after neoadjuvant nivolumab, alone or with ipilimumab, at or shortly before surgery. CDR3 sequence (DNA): TGTGCCAGCAGCTTAGACGGGAATGGTGAGCAGTTCTTC. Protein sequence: CASSLDGNGEQFF. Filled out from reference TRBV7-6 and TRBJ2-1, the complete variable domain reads GAGVSQSPRYKVTKRGQDVALRCDPISGHVSLYWYRQALGQGPEFLTYFNYEAQQDKSGLPNDRFSAERPEGSISTLTIQRTEQRDSAMYRCASSLDGNGEQFFGPGTRLTVL.